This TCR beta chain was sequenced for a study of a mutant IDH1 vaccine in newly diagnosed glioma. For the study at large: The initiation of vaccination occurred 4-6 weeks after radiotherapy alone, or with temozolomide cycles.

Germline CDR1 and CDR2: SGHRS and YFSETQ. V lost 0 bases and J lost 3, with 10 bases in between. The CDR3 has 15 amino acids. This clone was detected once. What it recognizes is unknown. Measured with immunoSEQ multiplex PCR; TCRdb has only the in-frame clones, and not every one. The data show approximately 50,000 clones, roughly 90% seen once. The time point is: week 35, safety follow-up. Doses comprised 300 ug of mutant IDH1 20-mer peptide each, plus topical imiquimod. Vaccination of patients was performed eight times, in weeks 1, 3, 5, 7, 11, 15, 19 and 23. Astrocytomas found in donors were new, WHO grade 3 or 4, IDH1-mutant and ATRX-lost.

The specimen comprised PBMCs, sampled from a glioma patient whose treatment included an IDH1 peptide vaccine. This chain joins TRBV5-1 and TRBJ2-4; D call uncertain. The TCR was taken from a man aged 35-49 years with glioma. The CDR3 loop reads CASSLGNVIKNIQYF. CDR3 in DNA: TGCGCCAGCAGCTTGGGGAACGTAATCAAAAACATTCAGTACTTC.